This TCR beta chain was captured by sequencing in a study of T cell responses to AZD1222 COVID-19 vaccine. Overall study results and limits: White British donors predominated, females outnumbered males, and clonal diversity was possibly underestimated. Unmutated regions of variants are reportedly targeted by nearly half of spike-specific TCRs.

The CDR3 covers 15 residues. Germline V gene lookup returns CDR1 MNHNS and CDR2 SASEGT. V was shortened by 1 base and J by 1 base, with 10 bases between the two germline ends. Concerning this clone itself: Its cognate antigen is unknown.

The repertoire was sequenced with immunoSEQ multiplex PCR; TCRdb's copy has only in-frame clones and lacks some. The sample gives around 110,000 clones, roughly 85% of which show up once; roughly 4.3% is in the top ten. The receptor was isolated from an adult in good health. The rearrangement links TRBV6-1 to TRBJ1-1; TRBD1 is a possible D gene (5 bases). Source: peripheral blood, taken on day 0 of MenACWY control vaccination. The CDR3 DNA reads TGTGCCAGCAGTGAAGGAGGAGGGGCGAACACTGAAGCTTTCTTT. It yields the protein CASSEGGGANTEAFF.